This TCR beta chain was obtained from a study of beta chain features in type 1 diabetes listed by TCRdb under 2018. General notes on the study: Patients and healthy donors did not differ in mean age, gender distribution, total cell number or subset yield. A total of 100 million to 140 million sorted cells were examined across all samples, and the number of cells per subset was strongly correlated with RNA yield. In the study, recently diagnosed type 1 diabetes patients and matched healthy donors were compared on the TCRB repertoires of their sorted circulating CD4+ T cell subsets. Whereas all 30 or so donors provided naive and central memory subsets, regulatory and stem cell-like memory subsets were isolated from just 8 patients and about 8 healthy donors.

Comments on this clone: Its antigen is currently not known. Base qualities are missing; no much larger clone stands one base away.

What the research found in general, with its limitations: A moderate but significant shortening of TCRB CDR3 length was observed in type 1 diabetes patients in all four CD4+ subsets. PCR may preferentially amplify shorter templates, but because patient and control samples were amplified and corrected together, any resulting skew would affect both groups equally. Naive, central memory and regulatory TCRB repertoires appeared to be more alike among patients than among healthy donors. Only small numbers of individuals were included in the HLA sub-analyses, which left unresolved whether HLA type had any influence on TCRB rearrangement. Because cDNA rather than genomic DNA was sequenced, highly expressing activated cells could have been over-represented, although no difference in activation and CD3 levels was found between groups. Fewer insertions and more nucleotide deletions at VDJ recombination sites were observed in patients with type 1 diabetes, implying thymic rearrangement abnormalities.

Each donor gave one peripheral blood draw, about 110 mL on average, collected into heparinised tubes. A BD FACSAria II was used to sort naive, central memory, regulatory and stem cell-like memory CD4+ T cells with a panel that included CD45RO, CCR7, CD25, CD127, CD95 and CD27. Purity was above 95% for every sorted population. PBMCs were isolated right away by Lymphoprep density gradient centrifugation and were stained directly, without culture. Samples were stained and sorted in pairs, with one healthy donor and one patient per experiment, so that batch effects were minimized. For CDR1 and CDR2, the germline V gene lists SNHLY and FYNNEI. Including cysteine and phenylalanine, the CDR3 has 15 amino acids. The sequence is cut down to CDR3 DNA, 45 bases in frame from base 1. Ends trimmed: V by 5 bases, J by 2 bases; bases unmatched to a gene: 8. The entire amount of isolated RNA was reverse transcribed using the High Capacity cDNA Reverse Transcription Kit, so the sequenced TCRB transcripts were expressed ones. Survey-depth immunoSEQ sequencing was performed on stem cell-like memory T cell samples, with an average of about 1.01 million total reads per sample. After sorted cells were lysed in RLT buffer, RNA was extracted with DNase-treated RNeasy Micro or Mini kits, with the choice depending on cell number. To prevent cross-contamination, every cell subset was processed on its own, while patient and healthy donor samples were processed together. Using the immunoSEQ multiplex PCR, TCRB sequences were amplified from cDNA into 87-bp fragments spanning the CDR3 region. Sequencing of the amplicons was done on the Illumina HiSeq platform. In the source study's methods: Synthetic template baselines were used to correct PCR bias computationally, reads within Hamming distance 2 were collapsed, and singletons that could not be merged were discarded. By aligning reads against IMGT, V, D and J genes, CDR3 length, and insertions or deletions at six rearrangement sites were assigned. Within each subset, clonotype counts were normalized to sorted cell number, and only after that were true diversity and Gini coefficients computed with the tcR R package. The overlap coefficient, calculated on TCRB nucleotide sequences, was used to quantify repertoire sharing. This is the immuneACCESS table as TCRdb keeps it, with only in-frame sequences that have V and J called. A part of the clones is gone; compared with another copy, unresolved V genes explain less than half, and the rest is unexplained. V, J and clone size were drawn from that table, and D and trimming were deduced from the DNA. The sample contains approximately 84,000 clones, about 32% of them found a single time. The top ten hold 0.35% to 0.45% of the sample.

The TCR comes from a woman aged 18-29 years in good health. The sequence is built from TRBV2 and TRBJ1-1, and 7 junction bases match TRBD1. The specimen sequenced was stem cell memory CD4+ T cells from blood. The cell subset or site label for this specimen denotes: stem cell-like memory CD4+ T cells. The DNA sequence is as follows: TGTGCCAGCAGTCTGCTCGGGACAGTTAACACTGAAGCTTTCTTT. Its protein reads: CASSLLGTVNTEAFF.